This passage covers 23 T cell receptor beta chains from one sample sequenced in a study of blood T cell repertoires in COVID-19. The data were produced by immunoSEQ multiplex PCR, yet TCRdb's version contains in-frame clones alone and is incomplete. The data hold 200,000 to 300,000 clones, with around 90% observed a single time. Sequencing was carried out using peripheral blood. These receptors were collected from a man at least 80 years old with acute or convalescent COVID-19.

V usage is TRBV27 and J usage is TRBJ1-1; no definite D call. Between the trimmed V and J ends, which lost 0 bases and 3 bases, there was a span of 8 bases. Germline V gene data show CDR1 as MNHEY and CDR2 as SMNVEV (reference sequence). The CDR3 runs 14 residues. The CDR3 DNA sequence: TGTGCCAGCAGTTTATCTGCAGATTACACTGAAGCTTTCTTT. Its protein is CASSLSADYTEAFF.

The rearrangement uses TRBV28 and TRBJ1-2, with 10 bases fitting TRBD1. CDR1 MDHEN and CDR2 SYDVKM come from the germline V gene. This CDR3 has 15 amino acids. The ends lost 5 bases at V and 4 bases at J; junction bases unmatched: 7. CDR3 protein: CASSAPGQGPYGYTF. Here the CDR3 DNA reads TGTGCCAGCAGTGCGCCGGGACAGGGGCCCTATGGCTACACCTTC.

The chain joins TRBV19 to TRBJ2-5; 9 nucleotides align to TRBD2. With 8 bases clipped from V and 4 bases from J, the junction kept 11 bases outside the gene matches. The CDR3 runs to 15 residues. CDR1 and CDR2 (germline): LNHDA, SQIVND (reference sequence). The CDR3 sequence is CASSKGGRASETQYF. For the CDR3, the DNA is TGTGCCAGTTCAAAGGGCGGGAGGGCATCAGAGACCCAGTACTTC.

The rearrangement joins TRBV5-4 to TRBJ1-2; 8 positions match TRBD1. Per germline, CDR1 SGHNT and CDR2 YYREEE (reference sequence). This CDR3 contains 15 residues. V trimming: 4 bases; J trimming: 1 base; junction bases outside the gene matches: 6. CDR3: CASSQGQVLNYGYTF. Here the CDR3 DNA reads TGTGCCAGCAGCCAGGGACAGGTTCTTAACTATGGCTACACCTTC.

The chain has TRBV6-6 and TRBJ2-7; 7 positions match TRBD2. CDR3 length: 14 residues. Trimming at V came to 6 bases and at J to 0 bases, leaving 5 bases not matched to a gene. Germline-derived CDR1 and CDR2 are MNHNY and SVGAGI (reference sequence). The CDR3 DNA follows: TGTGCCAGCAGCCGAAGCGGGACCTCCTACGAGCAGTACTTC. Translation: CASSRSGTSYEQYF.

This clone was seen only a few times. The V gene is TRBV19, the J gene TRBJ2-3, with TRBD2 matching over 9 bases. The CDR3 sequence is 15 residues long. V dropped 4 bases and J dropped 2; count of bases not matched to a gene: 4. In germline, CDR1 is LNHDA, CDR2 SQIVND (reference sequence). This chain's CDR3 is CASSKSSGNTDTQYF. For the CDR3, the DNA is TGTGCCAGTAGTAAGTCTAGCGGGAACACAGATACGCAGTATTTT.

The rearrangement uses TRBV11-2 and TRBJ1-5; a weak D match, TRBD1 (5 bases). V lost 2 bases, J lost 10 bases, and 12 bases lay in between. CDR3 length: 13 residues. Germline values: CDR1 SGHAT, CDR2 FQNNGV. CDR3 loop: CASSLQNQGPQHF. CDR3 DNA: TGTGCCAGCAGCTTACAGAATCAGGGTCCCCAGCATTTT.

The gene calls are TRBV19 and TRBJ2-2; 13 positions agree with TRBD2. The CDR3 loop spans 16 amino acids. V trimming: 7 bases; J trimming: 4 bases; junction bases outside the gene matches: 6. Germline V gives CDR1 LNHDA, CDR2 SQIVND (reference sequence). The CDR3 region has the DNA TGTGCCAGTAACCGACTAGCGGGGGGCCTCACCGGGGAGCTGTTTTTT. Its translation is CASNRLAGGLTGELFF.

CDR3 sequence reads: CASTSKLAGVNNEQFF. Written as DNA, the CDR3 is TGTGCCAGCACCTCTAAACTGGCGGGAGTGAACAATGAGCAGTTCTTC. The J gene is TRBJ2-1, the V gene TRBV11-2, with 7 nucleotides matching TRBD2. Germline V lookup: CDR1 SGHAT, CDR2 FQNNGV. The ends lost 7 bases at V and 5 bases at J; junction bases unmatched: 14. The CDR3 spans 16 residues.

J is TRBJ1-4 and V is TRBV7-9, with D tentatively TRBD1 (6 bases). CDR1 SEHNR and CDR2 FQNEAQ come from the germline V gene (reference sequence). This CDR3 comprises 14 residues. Trimming removed 5 bases at V and 4 bases at J, with 11 bases between. The CDR3 DNA follows: TGTGCCAGCAGCACAGGGTCAAGTAATGAAAAACTGTTTTTT. Its translation: CASSTGSSNEKLFF.

In its sample, this clone was seen once. V and J are TRBV19 and TRBJ1-4; possibly TRBD1 for D (5 bases). This CDR3 contains 14 residues. V was pared by 7 bases and J by 5 bases, with 14 bases between. Germline V CDR1 and CDR2: LNHDA, SQIVND (reference sequence). CDR3 residues: CASTPPGGNEKLFF. The CDR3 DNA reads as TGTGCCAGTACCCCACCGGGGGGGAATGAAAAACTGTTTTTT.

The V call is TRBV2, the J call TRBJ1-4; a possible D gene is TRBD1 (5 bases). The V end lost 7 bases, the J end lost 3 bases, and 15 bases lay between the germline ends. The CDR3 is 15 residues long. CDR1 is SNHLY and CDR2 is FYNNEI in the germline V gene. DNA for the CDR3: TGTGCCAGCAAGATACAGGACCTCTCTAATGAAAAACTGTTTTTT. It is translated as CASKIQDLSNEKLFF.

This rearrangement joins TRBV7-2 to TRBJ2-7, with 7 bases identical to TRBD1. Unmatched junction bases numbered 8, after V lost 6 bases and J lost 3 bases. Germline CDR1 is SGHTA and CDR2 is FQGNSA. The CDR3 loop spans 14 amino acids. The DNA for the CDR3 is TGTGCCAGCAGACTAGGGACAGCTTTCTACGAGCAGTACTTC. Protein: CASRLGTAFYEQYF.

V gene TRBV9 combines with J gene TRBJ2-7; D is perhaps TRBD1 (6 bases). This CDR3 is 15 amino acids long. CDR1 is SGDLS and CDR2 is YYNGEE in the germline V gene. V dropped 0 bases and J dropped 6 bases, with 16 bases sitting between them. The CDR3 nucleotides read TGTGCCAGCAGCGTAGACCCCACCGGGACATCCGAGCAGTACTTC. Translation: CASSVDPTGTSEQYF.

The rearrangement joins TRBV29-1 to TRBJ2-2, with TRBD2 matching over 13 bases. The V gene's germline CDR1 is SQVTM and CDR2 ANQGSEA. This CDR3 comprises 17 residues. V dropped 7 bases and J dropped 0; count of bases not matched to a gene: 8. The CDR3 region is CSAKTTSGGPNTGELFF. The CDR3 DNA is TGCAGCGCCAAAACGACTAGCGGGGGGCCGAACACCGGGGAGCTGTTTTTT.

This chain joins TRBV6-2 or TRBV6-3 and TRBJ2-3; a weak D match, TRBD1 (5 bases). Per germline, CDR1 MNHEY and CDR2 SVGEGT. Between the trimmed V and J ends, which lost 5 bases and 1 base, there was a span of 16 bases. This CDR3 spans 16 amino acids. The CDR3 coding sequence is TGTGCCAGCAGTCCCTGGGGCATCAGGGGCACAGATACGCAGTATTTT. Encoded protein: CASSPWGIRGTDTQYF.

J is TRBJ1-5 and V is TRBV7-2, with 8 positions matching TRBD1. Trimming at V came to 3 bases and at J to 5 bases, leaving 18 bases not matched to a gene. In germline, CDR1 is SGHTA, CDR2 FQGNSA. The CDR3 sequence is 19 residues long. The CDR3 spells CASSFRRQGFLGADQPQHF. CDR3 nucleotides: TGTGCCAGCAGCTTCCGAAGACAGGGGTTCCTAGGGGCCGATCAGCCCCAGCATTTT.

The chain recombines TRBV27 with TRBJ1-6, with D possibly TRBD1 on 6 matching bases. Trimming cost V 8 bases and J 5 bases, with 16 bases left between them. This CDR3 has 15 residues. Germline V gives CDR1 MNHEY, CDR2 SMNVEV (reference sequence). The CDR3 is CASLDRRGNNSPLHF. CDR3 bases: TGTGCCAGCCTTGATCGAAGGGGGAATAATTCACCCCTCCACTTT.

The chain has TRBV3-1 (or the pseudogene TRBV3-2) and TRBJ1-5; D is possibly TRBD1 (6 bases). In germline, CDR1 is LGHDT, CDR2 YNNKEL (reference sequence). V dropped 6 bases and J dropped 5 bases, with 17 bases sitting between them. This CDR3 comprises 15 residues. The CDR3 nucleotides read TGTGCCAGCAGTCCAAGGGTAGGGGGGGATCAGCCCCAGCATTTT. As protein: CASSPRVGGDQPQHF.

This chain links TRBV20-1 with TRBJ2-1; 8 bases map to TRBD1. The CDR3 spans 14 residues. The germline V gene encodes CDR1 DFQATT and CDR2 SNEGSKA (reference sequence). The J segment lost 7 bases and the V segment lost 3 bases, leaving 8 bases of the junction unmatched. The CDR3 nucleotides read TGCAGTGCTAGTAAAGGACAGGGCAAGAATGAGCAGTTCTTC. As protein: CSASKGQGKNEQFF.

The chain links TRBV6-5 to TRBJ2-1, with a weak D call TRBD2 (5 bases). The CDR3 has 14 residues. V lost 6 bases and J 8 bases, leaving 17 bases between the germline ends. CDR1 is MNHEY and CDR2 is SVGAGI in the germline V gene. CDR3 region: CASRSSPTIDEQFF. CDR3 sequence (DNA): TGTGCCAGCAGATCTAGCCCTACTATAGATGAGCAGTTCTTC.

V usage is TRBV27 and J usage is TRBJ1-2; D unclear. Trimming shortened V by 5 bases and J by 2 bases, and 18 bases separated the two germline ends. This CDR3 is 16 amino acids long. The germline V gene has CDR1 MNHEY and CDR2 SMNVEV (reference sequence). The CDR3 bases are TGTGCCAGCAGTCCCCGGGGAGGTTACACAAACTATGGCTACACCTTC. Translation: CASSPRGGYTNYGYTF.

The rearrangement joins TRBV10-2 to TRBJ1-1; perhaps TRBD1 as D (5 bases). The V gene's germline CDR1 is WSHSY and CDR2 SAAADI. There are 14 residues in the CDR3. V was shortened by 3 bases and J by 1 base, with 9 bases between the two germline ends. The CDR3 coding sequence is TGCGCCAGCAGTGATTCGGGGGGGAACACTGAAGCTTTCTTT. Translated: CASSDSGGNTEAFF.